This paragraph covers one T cell receptor beta chain sequence. Its specificity is unknown. Germline CDR1 is SGHTA and CDR2 is FQGNSA. The CDR3 sequence is 15 residues long. V lost 1 base and J lost 8, with 17 bases in between. Together with a sample-barcoded 5' primer, a J-beta primer mix was included in a second PCR lasting roughly 6 to 12 cycles. Each of the samples gave a minimum of 3 million paired-end reads that contained CDR3. TCRdb re-analysed the 5' RACE reads in MiXCR, keeping a single row per CDR3 protein. The table includes hundreds of thousands of distinct CDR3 sequences, roughly 25% detected once. The sample is drawn from a study of blood T cells in healthy people across ages. Study-wide points: Comparison with aged donors showed that long-lived donors had more naive CD4+ cells and higher diversity. A strong correlation between TCR beta diversity and naive T cell percentage was seen.

This sample also appeared in a second study, on T cells of mothers and their children. That report adds: Using roughly 1.5 ug per 15 ul, all extracted RNA underwent cDNA synthesis.

The sequence was collected from a boy aged 5-17 years in good health. What was sequenced was blood. The chain carries TRBV7-2 and TRBJ1-2; D is possibly TRBD1 (5 bases). The CDR3 loop is CASSLGPDIVRGYTF. The CDR3 nucleotides are TGTGCCAGCAGCTTAGGTCCGGACATAGTACGGGGCTACACCTTC.